Shown below are 32 T cell receptor beta chains from a single sample sequenced in a study of T cells after yellow fever vaccination. One entry per CDR3 protein results from TCRdb running MiXCR on the 5' RACE reads. This table has around 600,000 distinct CDR3 sequences, around an eighth appearing once. Sample: PBMCs, taken on the day of the yellow fever booster vaccination. These receptor sequences come from a man aged 25 to 45 who received the YFV17D yellow fever vaccine.

This clonotype was counted a few times. This rearrangement joins TRBV12-3 or TRBV12-4 to TRBJ1-1; unclear D gene. This CDR3 has 13 amino acids. Trimming took off 2 bases at V and 4 bases at J, with 8 bases between the two ends. The CDR3 coding sequence is TGTGCCAGCAGTTTAAGGAGCGGCACTGAAGCTTTCTTT. As protein: CASSLRSGTEAFF.

This chain links TRBV20-1 with TRBJ2-7; TRBD1 agrees at 7 bases. Trimming at V came to 2 bases and at J to 3 bases, leaving 4 bases not matched to a gene. The CDR3 is made up of 13 amino acids. In germline, CDR1 is DFQATT, CDR2 SNEGSKA (reference sequence). Here the CDR3 DNA reads TGCAGTGCTAGATCGGGACAGAGCTACGAGCAGTACTTC. Protein: CSARSGQSYEQYF.

This clonotype was observed at least ten times. J is TRBJ2-3 and V is TRBV10-2, with D perhaps matching TRBD1 (6 bases). V was clipped by 8 bases and J by 0 bases, with 15 bases between them. CDR1 is WSHSY and CDR2 is SAAADI in the germline V gene. The CDR3 contains 15 residues. CDR3 nucleotides: TGCGCCAGCGCTCCGGGACAAGAGAGCACAGATACGCAGTATTTT. Its protein is CASAPGQESTDTQYF.

This clonotype was observed a handful of times. The CDR3 coding sequence is TGTGCCAGCAGTTATTCGGACTATGGCTACACCTTC. It specifies CASSYSDYGYTF. This chain links TRBV6-2 or TRBV6-3 with TRBJ1-2, with D hard to call. The germline CDR1 and CDR2 sequences are MNHEY and SVGEGT. Trimming stripped 3 bases from V and 3 bases from J, with 5 bases between. This CDR3 has 12 amino acids.

This rearrangement joins TRBV7-9 to TRBJ2-1; unclear D gene. The germline CDR1 and CDR2 sequences are SEHNR and FQNEAQ (reference sequence). V lost 5 bases and J lost 8, with 10 bases in between. The CDR3 runs 12 residues. The CDR3 coding sequence is TGTGCCAGCAGCCGCCTGATAGATGAGCAGTTCTTC. Residues: CASSRLIDEQFF.

This clonotype was seen only a few times. The chain employs TRBV29-1 and TRBJ2-3; 8 nucleotides line up with TRBD2. After removal of 4 bases from V and 3 bases from J, the junction contained 9 bases not matched to a gene. The germline V gene has CDR1 SQVTM and CDR2 ANQGSEA. CDR3 length: 15 residues. The CDR3 loop reads CSVVAGTRLTDTQYF. The CDR3 nucleotides are TGCAGCGTTGTTGCCGGGACTAGGCTGACAGATACGCAGTATTTT.

J is TRBJ2-7 and V is TRBV7-2; D remains ambiguous. The V end lost 5 bases, the J end lost 2 bases, and 19 bases lay between the germline ends. The germline gives CDR1 SGHTA, CDR2 FQGNSA. This CDR3 contains 16 residues. This CDR3 is CASSRAESPVPYEQYF. The CDR3 DNA reads TGTGCCAGCAGCCGAGCCGAGAGCCCCGTACCCTACGAGCAGTACTTC.

The chain joins TRBV5-1 to TRBJ1-4, with a possible D match to TRBD1 (5 bases). Germline CDR1 reads SGHRS; CDR2 reads YFSETQ. The CDR3 extends over 14 amino acids. V was trimmed by 0 bases and J by 8 bases, leaving 11 bases between them. CDR3 bases: TGCGCCAGCAGCTTGGCGGCAGGACAAGAAAAACTGTTTTTT. Translation: CASSLAAGQEKLFF. Full variable domain (rest looked up from reference TRBV5-1 and TRBJ1-4): KAGVTQTPRYLIKTRGQQVTLSCSPISGHRSVSWYQQTPGQGLQFLFEYFSETQRNKGNFPGRFSGRQFSNSRSEMNVSTLELGDSALYLCASSLAAGQEKLFFGSGTQLSVL.

A few counts support this clonotype. CDR3 DNA: TGTGCCAGCAGCCAAGACAGGGGGTTTAATTCACCCCTCCACTTT. This encodes CASSQDRGFNSPLHF. V usage is TRBV4-2 and J usage is TRBJ1-6; 7 positions match TRBD1. Per germline, CDR1 LGHNA and CDR2 YNFKEQ. J lost 6 bases, V lost 0 bases, and 2 bases had no gene match. This CDR3 contains 15 residues.

This clonotype appeared a few times. The chain joins TRBV10-3 to TRBJ2-1; no definite D call. V was shortened by 0 bases and J by 10 bases, with 10 bases between the two germline ends. This CDR3 comprises 13 residues. CDR1 is ENHRY, CDR2 SYGVKD, per germline. CDR3 amino acids: CAISESSSVEQFF. Here the CDR3 DNA reads TGTGCCATCAGTGAGTCATCGAGCGTCGAGCAGTTCTTC.

V and J are TRBV2 and TRBJ2-7, with D possibly being TRBD1 (6 bases). The CDR3 extends over 16 amino acids. Germline lookup yields CDR1 SNHLY and CDR2 FYNNEI. Between the trimmed V and J ends, which lost 5 bases and 2 bases, there was a span of 19 bases. CDR3 amino acids: CASSRGVGTSTYEQYF. CDR3 sequence (DNA): TGTGCCAGCAGTAGGGGAGTCGGGACATCGACCTACGAGCAGTACTTC.

The rearrangement uses TRBV5-6 and TRBJ2-7; TRBD2 matches 7 bases. V trimming: 7 bases; J trimming: 2 bases; junction bases outside the gene matches: 3. This CDR3 contains 12 residues. From germline, CDR1 is SGHDT and CDR2 YYEEEE. CDR3 coding DNA: TGTGCCAGCGCGGGAGTGACCTACGAGCAGTACTTC. Translation: CASAGVTYEQYF.

This chain uses TRBV12-3 or TRBV12-4 with TRBJ2-5; D is ambiguous. There are 15 residues in the CDR3. Trimming removed 3 bases from V and 2 bases from J, with 13 bases in between. The CDR3 region has the DNA TGTGCCAGCAGTTTCGGCGGCGGAACTCAAGAGACCCAGTACTTC. It encodes CASSFGGGTQETQYF.

The rearrangement joins TRBV5-1 to TRBJ2-7, with D maybe TRBD2 (5 bases). Germline assignment: CDR1 SGHRS and CDR2 YFSETQ. V was cut by 3 bases and J by 6 bases, with 13 bases left in between. There are 13 residues in the CDR3. Here the CDR3 reads CASSSGSRGEQYF. The DNA for the CDR3 is TGCGCCAGCAGCTCCGGGTCTCGGGGCGAGCAGTACTTC.

The chain uses TRBV20-1 and TRBJ2-5; 7 nucleotides agree with TRBD1. This CDR3 is 13 amino acids long. Germline assignment: CDR1 DFQATT and CDR2 SNEGSKA (reference sequence). The junction had 7 bases not matched to a gene; V was cut back by 5 bases and J by 4 bases. In nucleotides, the CDR3 is TGCAGTGCTGGGACAGCGGCAGTAGAGACCCAGTACTTC. Amino acid sequence: CSAGTAAVETQYF.

In this sample, this clonotype turned up a few times. This chain uses TRBV4-3 with TRBJ2-2, with D hard to call. Germline CDR1 and CDR2: LGHNA and YSLEER. The CDR3 is 15 amino acids. V was cut by 0 bases and J by 4 bases, with 9 bases left in between. CDR3 in amino acids: CASSQDPDGTGELFF. DNA for the CDR3: TGCGCCAGCAGCCAAGATCCGGACGGCACCGGGGAGCTGTTTTTT.

V is TRBV7-9 and J is TRBJ1-1, with D possibly being TRBD1 (5 bases). V was pared by 6 bases and J by 1 base, with 12 bases between. The CDR3 is made up of 14 amino acids. Per germline, CDR1 SEHNR and CDR2 FQNEAQ (reference sequence). The CDR3 loop reads CASRIAQGNTEAFF. CDR3 DNA sequence: TGTGCCAGCAGAATAGCCCAGGGGAACACTGAAGCTTTCTTT.

This clonotype was counted between two and nine times. The V and J genes are TRBV10-1 and TRBJ2-3; D gene unclear. Germline CDR1 and CDR2: WNHNN and SYGVQD (reference sequence). The ends were cut back, 3 bases at V and 6 bases at J, with 7 bases in the middle. CDR3 length: 12 residues. Here the CDR3 DNA reads TGCGCCAGCAGTGATGGTAGGGATACGCAGTATTTT. Translation: CASSDGRDTQYF.

This clonotype was seen only a few times. The rearrangement uses TRBV6-1 and TRBJ2-3; D gene ambiguous. V lost 6 bases and J 5 bases, leaving 15 bases between the germline ends. The CDR3 totals 14 residues. Germline assignment: CDR1 MNHNS and CDR2 SASEGT. The chain's CDR3 is CASRSPGAGDTQYF. The DNA for the CDR3 is TGTGCCAGCAGATCTCCCGGAGCTGGAGATACGCAGTATTTT.

This clonotype has a handful of counts. This chain joins TRBV10-3 and TRBJ2-1; perhaps TRBD1 as D (5 bases). CDR3 size: 15 residues. Trimming took 0 bases from V and 7 from J, leaving 13 bases between them. CDR1 ENHRY and CDR2 SYGVKD come from the germline V gene. CDR3 amino acids: CAISESIGAVNEQFF. CDR3 nucleotide sequence: TGTGCCATCAGTGAGTCGATAGGGGCGGTGAATGAGCAGTTCTTC.

This chain joins TRBV20-1 and TRBJ2-3; no reliable D call. This CDR3 region has 14 residues. Trimming removed 6 bases at V and 6 bases at J, with 19 bases between. From germline, CDR1 is DFQATT and CDR2 SNEGSKA (reference sequence). The CDR3 nucleotides read TGCAGTGCCCCTCACCGGCTGACTTCTGATACGCAGTATTTT. Translation gives CSAPHRLTSDTQYF.

CDR3 amino acids: CASGLAGREDNIQYF. In DNA, the CDR3 is TGTGCCTCGGGACTAGCGGGAAGGGAGGACAACATTCAGTACTTC. This chain connects TRBV3-1 to TRBJ2-4, with 13 bases identical to TRBD2. Unmatched junction bases numbered 11, after V lost 11 bases and J lost 7 bases. The CDR3 covers 15 residues. From germline, CDR1 is LGHDT and CDR2 YNNKEL (reference sequence).

This chain joins TRBV3-1 and TRBJ2-1; TRBD2 matches at 11 bases. This CDR3 spans 13 amino acids. Germline CDR1 LGHDT, CDR2 YNNKEL (reference sequence). The junction had 3 bases not matched to a gene; V was cut back by 6 bases and J by 8 bases. CDR3 in amino acids: CASRLAGVDEQFF. The DNA for the CDR3 is TGTGCCAGCAGACTAGCGGGAGTGGATGAGCAGTTCTTC.

A few counts support this clonotype. The V gene is TRBV10-3, the J gene TRBJ2-3; TRBD2 aligns across 13 bases. Germline loops: CDR1 ENHRY, CDR2 SYGVKD. There are 16 residues in the CDR3. V shed 5 bases and J 6 bases; nucleotides not matched to a gene: 8. As DNA, the CDR3 is TGTGCCATCAGTACCGAACTAGCGGGAGGGCCGGATACGCAGTATTTT. This encodes CAISTELAGGPDTQYF.

To note about this clonotype: Since the CDR3 does not end with the conserved phenylalanine or tryptophan, this likely comes from a read error. The gene calls are TRBV29-1 and TRBJ2-1; perhaps TRBD1 as D (6 bases). Deletions cut 5 bases from V and 5 bases from J, with 10 bases between. Germline CDR1 reads SQVTM; CDR2 reads ANQGSEA. CDR3 length equals 12 residues. CDR3 sequence (DNA): TGCAGCGTTCAGGGGCCTAACAATGAGCAGTTCTAC. Translated, it gives CSVQGPNNEQFY.

The CDR3 bases are TGCGCCAGCAGTCCAATTAGCGGGGATACGCAGTATTTT. Translated: CASSPISGDTQYF. The chain recombines TRBV5-1 with TRBJ2-3; 7 bases are a match to TRBD2. This CDR3 has 13 amino acids. J gave up 6 bases and V 5 bases, and 6 bases lay outside the gene matches. Germline lookup yields CDR1 SGHRS and CDR2 YFSETQ.

The CDR3 bases are TGTGCCAGCAGTTTTTTCCCCCCAACAGGAAAGAAAGTCTACGAGCAGTACTTC. Protein product: CASSFFPPTGKKVYEQYF. This chain connects TRBV12-3 or TRBV12-4 to TRBJ2-7; D may be TRBD1 (5 bases). Trimming removed 3 bases from V and 3 bases from J, with 24 bases in between. CDR3 length: 18 residues.

The chain uses TRBV20-1 and TRBJ2-3, with D perhaps TRBD2 (6 bases). The CDR3 extends over 13 amino acids. Trimming left V 5 bases short and J 5 bases short, with 14 bases between. The germline gives CDR1 DFQATT, CDR2 SNEGSKA (reference sequence). CDR3 coding DNA: TGCAGTGCTTTAGCGGAGAGGGGAGATACGCAGTATTTT. It is translated as CSALAERGDTQYF.

This clonotype was observed many times. The chain has TRBV6-5 and TRBJ2-7, with D perhaps TRBD1 or TRBD2 (5 bases each). This CDR3 has 15 amino acids. The germline CDR1 and CDR2 sequences are MNHEY and SVGAGI. V was clipped by 3 bases and J by 2 bases, with 14 bases between them. Here the CDR3 reads CASSYSGRATYEQYF. The CDR3 DNA reads as TGTGCCAGCAGTTATTCGGGACGGGCAACCTACGAGCAGTACTTC.

J is TRBJ2-4 and V is TRBV11-2, with D tentatively TRBD2 (6 bases). Germline assignment: CDR1 SGHAT and CDR2 FQNNGV. Deletions cut 0 bases from V and 1 base from J, with 13 bases between. This CDR3 comprises 17 residues. The DNA of the CDR3 is TGTGCCAGCAGCTTAGAGGGGGGTTTGAGGGCCAAAAACATTCAGTACTTC. Protein: CASSLEGGLRAKNIQYF.

This chain links TRBV28 with TRBJ1-5; no firm D call. V was clipped by 5 bases and J by 6 bases, with 11 bases between them. CDR1 and CDR2 (germline): MDHEN, SYDVKM. The CDR3 contains 13 residues. CDR3 bases: TGTGCCAGCAGTCAACCCGCCCTTCAGCCCCAGCATTTT. It translates to CASSQPALQPQHF.

This clonotype was seen a handful of times. V usage is TRBV5-6 and J usage is TRBJ2-1, with TRBD2 matching 12 bases. The CDR3 runs to 17 residues. The germline V gene has CDR1 SGHDT and CDR2 YYEEEE. The trim removed 4 bases at V and 7 bases at J, leaving 12 bases unmatched. In nucleotides, the CDR3 is TGTGCCAGCAGCATCCGCTCGACTAGCGGGAGTAGGAATGAGCAGTTCTTC. Translating gives CASSIRSTSGSRNEQFF. The full variable domain, in which reference TRBV5-6 and TRBJ2-1 provide the parts outside the CDR3, is DAGVTQSPTHLIKTRGQQVTLRCSPKSGHDTVSWYQQALGQGPQFIFQYYEEEERQRGNFPDRFSGHQFPNYSSELNVNALLLGDSALYLCASSIRSTSGSRNEQFFGPGTRLTVL.